This TCR beta chain was obtained from a study of cytomegalovirus exposure and HLA in healthy donors. About the study: Of the donors genotyped, 398 in all, around 76% fell in the Caucasian-associated ancestry cluster.

Of note for this clone: No antigen is known for it.

PCR involved 60 Vbeta and 13 Jbeta primers. TCRdb's table, derived via immunoSEQ multiplex PCR, lists solely in-frame clones and lacks some. Altogether 100,000 or so clones are present, 79% being singletons, with the ten largest covering under 5%. The study's findings and limits: Being indistinguishable, some V segments were excluded, TRBV6-2 and TRBV6-3 among them.

This CDR3 spans 16 amino acids. Germline V gives CDR1 SGHAT, CDR2 FQNNGV. V was pared by 4 bases and J by 4 bases, with 11 bases of the junction left unmatched. This TCR came from a female donor in good health and CMV-seropositive. The sequencing input was PBMCs. V usage is TRBV11-2 and J usage is TRBJ2-7; 9 bases fit TRBD2. CDR3 in amino acids: CASSYRLSGGSYEQYF. CDR3 DNA: TGTGCCAGCAGCTACCGACTAAGCGGGGGGTCTTACGAGCAGTACTTC.